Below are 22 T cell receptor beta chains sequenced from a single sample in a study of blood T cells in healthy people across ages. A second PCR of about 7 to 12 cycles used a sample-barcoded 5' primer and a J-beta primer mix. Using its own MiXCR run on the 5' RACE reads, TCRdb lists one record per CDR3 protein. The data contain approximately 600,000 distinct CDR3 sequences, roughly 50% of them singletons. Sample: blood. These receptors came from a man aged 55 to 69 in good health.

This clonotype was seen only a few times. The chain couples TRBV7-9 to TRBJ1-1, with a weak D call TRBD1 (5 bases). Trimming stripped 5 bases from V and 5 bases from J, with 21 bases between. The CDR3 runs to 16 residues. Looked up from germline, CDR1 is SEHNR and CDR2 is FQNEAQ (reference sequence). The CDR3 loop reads CASSPSDPRVGTEAFF. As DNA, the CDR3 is TGTGCCAGCAGCCCAAGCGATCCCAGGGTAGGAACTGAAGCTTTCTTT.

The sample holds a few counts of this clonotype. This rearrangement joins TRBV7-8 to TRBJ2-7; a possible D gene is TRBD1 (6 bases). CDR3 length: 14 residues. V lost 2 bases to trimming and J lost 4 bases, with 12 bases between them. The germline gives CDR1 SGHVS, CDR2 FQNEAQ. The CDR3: CASSLNTRGYEQYF. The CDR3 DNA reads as TGTGCCAGCAGCTTAAACACCAGGGGTTACGAGCAGTACTTC.

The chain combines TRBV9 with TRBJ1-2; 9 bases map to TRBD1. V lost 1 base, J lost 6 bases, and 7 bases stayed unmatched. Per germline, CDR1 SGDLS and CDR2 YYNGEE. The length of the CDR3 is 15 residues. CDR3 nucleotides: TGTGCCAGCAGCGTAACGCACAGGGGGCTAGATGGCTACACCTTC. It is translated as CASSVTHRGLDGYTF.

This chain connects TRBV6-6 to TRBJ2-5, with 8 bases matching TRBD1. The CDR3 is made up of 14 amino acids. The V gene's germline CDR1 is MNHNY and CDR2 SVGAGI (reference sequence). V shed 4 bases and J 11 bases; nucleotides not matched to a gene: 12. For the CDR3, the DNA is TGTGCCAGCAGTTCGGGACAGGAAGGGAATGAGCAGTACTTC. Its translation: CASSSGQEGNEQYF.

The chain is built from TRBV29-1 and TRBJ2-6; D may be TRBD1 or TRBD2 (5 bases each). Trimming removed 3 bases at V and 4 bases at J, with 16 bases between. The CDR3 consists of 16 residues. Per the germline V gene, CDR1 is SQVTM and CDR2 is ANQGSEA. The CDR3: CSVEGDSARGANVLTF. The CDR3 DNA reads TGCAGCGTTGAGGGAGACAGCGCAAGGGGGGCCAACGTCCTGACTTTC.

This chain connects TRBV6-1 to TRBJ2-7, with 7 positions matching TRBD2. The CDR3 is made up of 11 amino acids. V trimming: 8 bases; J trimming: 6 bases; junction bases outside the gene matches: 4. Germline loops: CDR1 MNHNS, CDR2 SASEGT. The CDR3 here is CASGEGGEQYF. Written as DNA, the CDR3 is TGTGCCAGCGGGGAGGGAGGCGAGCAGTACTTC.

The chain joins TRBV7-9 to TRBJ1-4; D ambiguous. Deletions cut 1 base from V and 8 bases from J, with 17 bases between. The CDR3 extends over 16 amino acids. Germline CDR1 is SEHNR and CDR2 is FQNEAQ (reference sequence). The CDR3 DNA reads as TGTGCCAGCAGCTTAGGAGACACCTCTAGGAGGGAAAAACTGTTTTTT. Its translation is CASSLGDTSRREKLFF.

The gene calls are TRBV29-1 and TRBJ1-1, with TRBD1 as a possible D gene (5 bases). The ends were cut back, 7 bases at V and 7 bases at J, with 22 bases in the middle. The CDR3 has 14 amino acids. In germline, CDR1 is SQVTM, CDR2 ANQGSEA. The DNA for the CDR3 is TGCAGCGCACCGGGACGTAAAAAAAAGGATGAAGCTTTCTTT. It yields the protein CSAPGRKKKDEAFF.

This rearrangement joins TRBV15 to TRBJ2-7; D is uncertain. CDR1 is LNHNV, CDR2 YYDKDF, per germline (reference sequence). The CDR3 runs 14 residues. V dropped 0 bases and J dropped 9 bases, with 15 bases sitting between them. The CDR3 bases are TGTGCCACCAGCAGAGATGCCCCTCCCGGGTTGCAGTACTTC. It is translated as CATSRDAPPGLQYF. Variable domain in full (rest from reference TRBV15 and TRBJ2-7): DAMVIQNPRYQVTQFGKPVTLSCSQTLNHNVMYWYQQKSSQAPKLLFHYYDKDFNNEADTPDNFQSRRPNTSFCFLDIRSPGLGDTAMYLCATSRDAPPGLQYFGPGTRLTVT.

This CDR3 is CASSPLSSTDTQYF. The CDR3 bases are TGTGCCAGCAGTCCCTTGAGTAGCACAGATACGCAGTATTTT. The gene calls are TRBV2 and TRBJ2-3; D remains ambiguous. This CDR3 comprises 14 residues. Trimming left V 5 bases short and J 0 bases short, with 9 bases between. In germline, CDR1 is SNHLY, CDR2 FYNNEI.

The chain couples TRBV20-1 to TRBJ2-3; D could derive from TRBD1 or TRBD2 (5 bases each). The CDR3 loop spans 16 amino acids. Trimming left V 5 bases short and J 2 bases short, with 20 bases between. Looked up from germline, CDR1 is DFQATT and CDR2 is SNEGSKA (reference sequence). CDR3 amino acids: CSASSVPGAITDTQYF. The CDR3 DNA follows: TGCAGTGCTTCTTCGGTTCCCGGGGCTATCACAGATACGCAGTATTTT.

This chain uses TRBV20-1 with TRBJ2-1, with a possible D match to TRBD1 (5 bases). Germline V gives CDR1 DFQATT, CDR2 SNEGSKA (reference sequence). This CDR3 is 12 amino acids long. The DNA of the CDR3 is TGCTCTACAGGTTCATCCTACAATGAGCAGTTCTTC. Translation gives CSTGSSYNEQFF.

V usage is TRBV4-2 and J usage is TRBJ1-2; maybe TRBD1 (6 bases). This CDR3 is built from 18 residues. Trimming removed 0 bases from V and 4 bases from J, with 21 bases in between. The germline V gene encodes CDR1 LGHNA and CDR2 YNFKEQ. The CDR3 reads CASSQDGVRLTGAYGYTF. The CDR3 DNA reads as TGTGCCAGCAGCCAAGATGGGGTGAGATTGACAGGCGCCTATGGCTACACCTTC.

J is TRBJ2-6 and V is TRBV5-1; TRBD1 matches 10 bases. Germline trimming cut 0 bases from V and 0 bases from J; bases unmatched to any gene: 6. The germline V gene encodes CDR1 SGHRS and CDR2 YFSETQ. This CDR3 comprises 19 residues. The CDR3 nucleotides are TGCGCCAGCAGCTTGGACGGGACAGGGGCCCCCTCTGGGGCCAACGTCCTGACTTTC. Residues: CASSLDGTGAPSGANVLTF.

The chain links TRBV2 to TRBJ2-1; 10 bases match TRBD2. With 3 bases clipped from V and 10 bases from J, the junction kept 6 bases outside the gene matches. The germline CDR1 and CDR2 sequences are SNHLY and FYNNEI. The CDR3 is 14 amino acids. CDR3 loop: CASSEILAGDEQFF. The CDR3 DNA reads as TGTGCCAGCAGTGAGATCCTAGCGGGGGACGAGCAGTTCTTC.

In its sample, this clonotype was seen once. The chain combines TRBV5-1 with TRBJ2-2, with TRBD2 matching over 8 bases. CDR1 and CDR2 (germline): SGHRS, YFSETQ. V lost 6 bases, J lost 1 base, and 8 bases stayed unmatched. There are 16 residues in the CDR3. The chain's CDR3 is CASNPLAGGNTGELFF. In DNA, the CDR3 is TGCGCCAGCAATCCTCTCGCGGGGGGGAACACCGGGGAGCTGTTTTTT.

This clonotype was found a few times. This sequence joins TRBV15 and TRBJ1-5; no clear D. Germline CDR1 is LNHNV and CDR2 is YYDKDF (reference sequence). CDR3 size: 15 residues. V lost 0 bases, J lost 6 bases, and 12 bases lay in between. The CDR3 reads CATSRDRGPAQPQHF. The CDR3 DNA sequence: TGTGCCACCAGCAGAGATCGAGGGCCGGCTCAGCCCCAGCATTTT.

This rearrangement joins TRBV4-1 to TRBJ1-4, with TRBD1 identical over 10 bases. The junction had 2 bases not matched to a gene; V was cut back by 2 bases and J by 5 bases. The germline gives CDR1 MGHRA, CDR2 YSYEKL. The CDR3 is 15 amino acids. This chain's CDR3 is CASSQPGQGNEKLFF. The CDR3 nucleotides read TGCGCCAGCAGCCAACCGGGACAGGGGAATGAAAAACTGTTTTTT.

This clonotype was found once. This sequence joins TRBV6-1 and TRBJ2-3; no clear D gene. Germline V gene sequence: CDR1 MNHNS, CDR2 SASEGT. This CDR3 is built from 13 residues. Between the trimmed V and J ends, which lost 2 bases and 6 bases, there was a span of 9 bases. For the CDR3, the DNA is TGTGCCAGCAGTGAACCGGCGAGGGATACGCAGTATTTT. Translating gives CASSEPARDTQYF.

CDR3 residues: CASSRQGIYGYTF. CDR3 bases: TGTGCCAGCAGCAGACAGGGGATCTATGGCTACACCTTC. This rearrangement joins TRBV7-6 to TRBJ1-2; 8 positions match TRBD1. Germline loops: CDR1 SGHVS, CDR2 FNYEAQ. The CDR3 contains 13 residues. The ends lost 5 bases at V and 4 bases at J; junction bases unmatched: 3.

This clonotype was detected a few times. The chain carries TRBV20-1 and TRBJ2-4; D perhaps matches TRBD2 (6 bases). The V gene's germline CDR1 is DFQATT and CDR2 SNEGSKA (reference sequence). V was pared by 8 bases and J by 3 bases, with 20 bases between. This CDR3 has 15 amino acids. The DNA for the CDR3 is TGCAGTTCGCCAGACCCCGGGCGGGGCAAAAACATTCAGTACTTC. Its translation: CSSPDPGRGKNIQYF.

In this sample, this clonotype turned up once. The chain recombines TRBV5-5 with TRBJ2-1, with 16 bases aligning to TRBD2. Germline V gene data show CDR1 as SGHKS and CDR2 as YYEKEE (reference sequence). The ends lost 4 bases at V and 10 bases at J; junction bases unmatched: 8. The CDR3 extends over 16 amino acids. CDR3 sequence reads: CASSAITGLAGGEQFF. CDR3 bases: TGTGCCAGCAGCGCCATCACGGGACTAGCGGGGGGGGAGCAGTTCTTC.